What follows are 6 T cell receptor beta chains derived from one specimen sequenced in a study of blood T cell repertoires in COVID-19. Method: immunoSEQ multiplex PCR; TCRdb's copy keeps in-frame clones and lacks some. Found here are under 200,000 clones, roughly 86% of them singletons; the top ten hold around 2.6%. The sequenced sample consisted of peripheral blood. These TCRs come from a man aged 40-49 years with active or convalescent COVID-19.

The chain couples TRBV25-1 to TRBJ2-7; 10 positions match TRBD1. The CDR3 sequence is 15 residues long. V was pared by 7 bases and J by 3 bases, with 9 bases of the junction left unmatched. Germline V gives CDR1 MGHDK, CDR2 SYGVNS. The CDR3 spells CASNAGGTGVYEQYF. The CDR3 region has the DNA TGTGCCAGCAACGCCGGGGGGACAGGGGTCTACGAGCAGTACTTC.

The DNA of the CDR3 is TGCGCCAGCAGCTCGGACAGTGCTGGAAACACCATATATTTT. It encodes CASSSDSAGNTIYF. This chain uses TRBV5-1 with TRBJ1-3; tentatively, D is TRBD1 (6 bases). Germline CDR1 reads SGHRS; CDR2 reads YFSETQ. The ends were cut back, 3 bases at V and 2 bases at J, with 9 bases in the middle. The CDR3 spans 14 residues.

This chain uses TRBV7-9 with TRBJ2-1; 10 bases fit TRBD1. Germline loops: CDR1 SEHNR, CDR2 FQNEAQ (reference sequence). This CDR3 spans 15 amino acids. V lost 5 bases, J lost 8 bases, and 9 bases stayed unmatched. The CDR3 reads CASSPRQGAFDEQFF. Written as DNA, the CDR3 is TGTGCCAGCAGCCCTAGACAGGGGGCGTTTGATGAGCAGTTCTTC.

The rearrangement links TRBV29-1 to TRBJ2-5; D uncertain. CDR1 is SQVTM and CDR2 is ANQGSEA in the germline V gene. CDR3 length: 12 amino acids. Deletions cut 3 bases from V and 3 bases from J, with 8 bases between. This CDR3 reads CSVEELEETQYF. DNA for the CDR3: TGCAGCGTTGAGGAGTTGGAAGAGACCCAGTACTTC.

This clone was seen once. This rearrangement joins TRBV9 to TRBJ1-3; possibly TRBD1 for D (5 bases). The CDR3 is made up of 13 amino acids. Trimming shortened V by 3 bases and J by 2 bases, and 6 bases separated the two germline ends. Looked up from germline, CDR1 is SGDLS and CDR2 is YYNGEE. The CDR3, as DNA: TGTGCCAGCAGCGAAGGGGCTGGAAACACCATATATTTT. Residues: CASSEGAGNTIYF.

V is TRBV19 and J is TRBJ1-6; a weak D match, TRBD1 (6 bases). CDR1 LNHDA and CDR2 SQIVND come from the germline V gene (reference sequence). The CDR3 is 15 amino acids. V dropped 5 bases and J dropped 1 base, with 9 bases sitting between them. The CDR3 DNA sequence: TGTGCCAGTAGTGGCAGGGGATCCTATAATTCACCCCTCCACTTT. Its protein product is CASSGRGSYNSPLHF.